Here is one T cell receptor beta chain with its context. The antigen is not known. The data were obtained in a study of CD8+ T cells in alopecia areata. Extraction of RNA preceded its reverse transcription into cDNA, which served as the sequencing template. TCRdb's copy holds only in-frame clones and misses some; the assay was immunoSEQ multiplex PCR. The table includes 200,000 or so clones, about three fifths detected once. Treatment described: oral pan-JAK inhibitor, 5-10 mg twice daily. This CDR3 contains 14 residues. V dropped 4 bases and J dropped 8 bases, with 17 bases sitting between them. CDR1 MNHEY and CDR2 SVGAGI come from the germline V gene. Regarding the study as a whole: Scalp and blood samples kept many expanded lesional clones throughout tofacitinib. Researchers reported that TCR sharing among patients proved less clear than in mice, possibly HLA-linked.

The specimen was CD4+ T cells sorted from blood, collected at week 24, from a patient treated with tofacitinib. The receptor's source is a human donor with alopecia areata. This chain links TRBV6-5 with TRBJ1-2, with D perhaps TRBD1 (5 bases). The CDR3 region is CASSWTYLSSGYTF. For the CDR3, the DNA is TGTGCCAGCAGTTGGACATACCTATCTAGCGGCTACACCTTC.